A single sample is the source of the 8 T cell receptor beta chains below, sequenced in a study of CD8 T cells in Susac syndrome. With random hexamers, roughly 0.45 to 1 ug RNA was reverse transcribed. TCRdb used MiXCR to reprocess the immunoSEQ multiplex PCR reads, holding one entry per CDR3 protein. Of more than 55,000 distinct CDR3 sequences in the sample, nearly 96% were seen once. Sample: CD4+ T cells from PBMCs. The receptors stem from a human donor with multiple sclerosis.

The genes are TRBV12-3 or TRBV12-4 and TRBJ1-2; 10 bases are a match to TRBD1. The J segment lost 7 bases and the V segment lost 5 bases, leaving 7 bases of the junction unmatched. This CDR3 contains 14 residues. The CDR3 nucleotides read TGTGCCAGCAGTGTGGACAGGGGGAGCGGTGGCTACACCTTC. Translation: CASSVDRGSGGYTF.

This chain joins TRBV7-8 and TRBJ1-4; D unresolved. V was clipped by 5 bases and J by 5 bases, with 9 bases between them. CDR1 and CDR2 (germline): SGHVS, FQNEAQ. The CDR3 covers 13 residues. Written as DNA, the CDR3 is TGTGCCAGCAGCACACGTGGAAATGAAAAACTGTTTTTT. It codes for CASSTRGNEKLFF.

The rearrangement joins TRBV7-9 to TRBJ2-3; D remains ambiguous. Germline-derived CDR1 and CDR2 are SEHNR and FQNEAQ (reference sequence). The CDR3 consists of 14 residues. Trimming pared 5 bases from V and 4 bases from J, leaving 13 bases between. The CDR3 nucleotides are TGTGCCAGCAGCCAACCTGCACAAGCAGATACGCAGTATTTT. As protein: CASSQPAQADTQYF.

V is TRBV6-6 and J is TRBJ2-1, with 7 bases fitting TRBD1. The CDR3 has 15 amino acids. Germline loops: CDR1 MNHNY, CDR2 SVGAGI (reference sequence). The trim removed 2 bases at V and 6 bases at J, leaving 7 bases unmatched. This chain's CDR3 is CASSYVKGAGNEQFF. CDR3 nucleotides: TGTGCCAGCAGTTACGTAAAGGGGGCCGGCAATGAGCAGTTCTTC.

This chain joins TRBV20-1 and TRBJ2-1; 10 bases map to TRBD2. The CDR3 has 16 amino acids. CDR1 and CDR2 (germline): DFQATT, SNEGSKA (reference sequence). With V trimmed by 1 base and J by 5 bases, 8 bases remained unmatched. CDR3 DNA: TGCAGTGCTAGAGGGGCTAGCGGGGGCCTAAACAATGAGCAGTTCTTC. Translation gives CSARGASGGLNNEQFF.

V is TRBV5-1 and J is TRBJ2-7; the match to TRBD1 covers 7 bases. CDR1 and CDR2 (germline): SGHRS, YFSETQ. The CDR3 totals 14 residues. J was trimmed by 3 bases and V by 4 bases; bases with no gene match: 7. This CDR3 is CASSTGQSFYEQYF. The CDR3 nucleotides are TGCGCCAGCAGCACGGGACAGTCGTTCTACGAGCAGTACTTC.

The chain recombines TRBV11-2 with TRBJ1-1; D unclear. This CDR3 is built from 13 residues. Trimming left V 2 bases short and J 6 bases short, with 10 bases between. Looked up from germline, CDR1 is SGHAT and CDR2 is FQNNGV. CDR3 sequence reads: CASSLLDASEAFF. In DNA, the CDR3 is TGTGCCAGCAGCTTATTAGACGCCTCTGAAGCTTTCTTT.

This clonotype was recorded once. The J gene is TRBJ1-1, the V gene TRBV11-1; tentative D call: TRBD1 (6 bases). Germline V gives CDR1 SGHAT, CDR2 FQDESV (reference sequence). The CDR3 totals 14 residues. V lost 5 bases to trimming and J lost 1 base, with 11 bases between them. CDR3 sequence (DNA): TGTGCCAGCAGCACAGACAGGACGAACACTGAAGCTTTCTTT. Its protein is CASSTDRTNTEAFF.